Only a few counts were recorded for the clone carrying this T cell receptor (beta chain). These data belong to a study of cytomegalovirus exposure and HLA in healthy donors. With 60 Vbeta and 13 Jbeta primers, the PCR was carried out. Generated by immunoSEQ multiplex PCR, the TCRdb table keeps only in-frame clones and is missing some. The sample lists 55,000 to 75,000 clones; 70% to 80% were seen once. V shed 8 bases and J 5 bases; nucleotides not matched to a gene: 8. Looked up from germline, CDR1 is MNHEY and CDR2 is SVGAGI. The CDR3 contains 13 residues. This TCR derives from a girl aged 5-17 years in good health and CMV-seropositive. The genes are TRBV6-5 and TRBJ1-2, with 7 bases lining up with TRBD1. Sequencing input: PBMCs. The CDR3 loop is CASRMGQIYGYTF. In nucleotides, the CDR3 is TGTGCCAGCCGGATGGGACAGATATATGGCTACACCTTC.